The rows below give T cell receptor beta chains drawn from one sample of a study of T cells after yellow fever vaccination. In TCRdb, the 5' RACE reads were re-called with MiXCR into one record per CDR3 protein. Of more than 65,000 distinct CDR3 sequences in the sample, around 7% are singletons; the top ten hold over 25%. This specimen was CD8+ T cells sorted from PBMCs, taken 9 to 11 days after the first yellow fever vaccination. These receptors all stem from a man aged 18 to 29 who received the YFV17D yellow fever vaccine. Both conserved end residues are part of each CDR3. D genes are given only for firm matches. Some rows have no size entry. The others give once, few or many, or a class for an expanded clone.

abundance	j_gene	v_gene	len	d_gene	CDR3aa	CDR3nt
-	TRBJ2-3	TRBV9	20	TRBD2	CASSAHTGLAGGPGTDTQYF	TGTGCCAGCAGCGCCCATACCGGACTAGCGGGGGGGCCCGGCACAGATACGCAGTATTTT
many	TRBJ2-1	TRBV3-1	16	TRBD2	CASSQESRGGDDEQFF	TGTGCCAGCAGCCAAGAATCACGGGGGGGTGACGATGAGCAGTTCTTC
-	TRBJ2-3	TRBV6-2/TRBV6-3	17	-	CASSTPWGTGFTDTQYF	TGTGCCAGCAGTACTCCCTGGGGAACGGGCTTCACAGATACGCAGTATTTT
few	TRBJ2-1	TRBV12-3/TRBV12-4	15	TRBD1	CASSHRDRGIDEQFF	TGTGCCAGCAGTCACCGGGACAGGGGGATTGATGAGCAGTTCTTC
many	TRBJ1-2	TRBV4-1	15	-	CASSQHREVDYGYTF	TGCGCCAGCAGCCAACACAGGGAGGTGGACTATGGCTACACCTTC
few	TRBJ1-5	TRBV20-1	12	-	CSAIGGNQPQHF	TGCAGTGCTATAGGGGGCAATCAGCCCCAGCATTTT
many	TRBJ2-3	TRBV4-3	13	-	CASSQVGLDTQYF	TGCGCCAGCAGCCAAGTCGGCTTAGATACGCAGTATTTT
many	TRBJ2-3	TRBV7-9	18	TRBD2	CASSPSLAGDGITDTQYF	TGTGCCAGCAGCCCTAGTTTAGCGGGGGACGGGATCACAGATACGCAGTATTTT
many	TRBJ1-1	TRBV4-3	15	TRBD1	CASSQVRGVNTEAFF	TGCGCCAGCAGCCAAGTCAGGGGGGTGAACACTGAAGCTTTCTTT
few	TRBJ1-1	TRBV10-3	15	-	CAISEPIQGGTEAFF	TGTGCCATCAGTGAACCGATACAGGGAGGCACTGAAGCTTTCTTT
many	TRBJ2-1	TRBV5-1	15	-	CASSRGWSRDNEQFF	TGCGCCAGCAGCCGCGGCTGGAGTAGAGACAATGAGCAGTTCTTC
-	TRBJ1-2	TRBV7-6	17	TRBD1	CASSLTPPDRGNGGYTF	TGTGCCAGCAGCTTAACCCCTCCGGACAGGGGCAACGGAGGCTACACCTTC
many	TRBJ2-1	TRBV4-1	14	-	CASSQALAGNEQFF	TGCGCCAGCAGCCAAGCGCTAGCCGGCAATGAGCAGTTCTTC
-	TRBJ2-7	TRBV7-3	15	TRBD2	CASRKPGLAGKEQYF	TGTGCCAGCAGAAAACCGGGACTAGCGGGGAAAGAGCAGTACTTC
-	TRBJ2-1	TRBV10-3	15	-	CATAYVGAVDNEQFF	TGTGCCACCGCGTATGTGGGGGCGGTTGACAATGAGCAGTTCTTC
few	TRBJ2-1	TRBV25-1	15	-	CASSVSGTNFNEQFF	TGTGCCAGCAGTGTCTCCGGGACGAACTTCAATGAGCAGTTCTTC
-	TRBJ2-1	TRBV20-1	15	TRBD2	CSASSAGGRDNEQFF	TGCAGTGCTAGTTCAGCGGGGGGACGAGACAATGAGCAGTTCTTC
-	TRBJ1-1	TRBV20-1	15	TRBD1	CSARGGDRVPTEAFF	TGCAGTGCTAGGGGGGGCGACAGGGTCCCTACTGAAGCTTTCTTT
few	TRBJ1-1	TRBV5-1	16	-	CASSLAIGPSNTEAFF	TGCGCCAGCAGCTTGGCGATCGGACCCTCGAACACTGAAGCTTTCTTT
many	TRBJ2-1	TRBV6-1	14	-	CASRIVWSYNEQFF	TGTGCCAGCAGAATCGTTTGGTCCTACAATGAGCAGTTCTTC
-	TRBJ1-6	TRBV27	14	-	CASRAGIYNSPLHF	TGTGCCAGCAGGGCCGGGATCTATAATTCACCCCTCCACTTT
many	TRBJ2-7	TRBV28	13	TRBD2	CATLAGGSYEQYF	TGTGCCACCCTAGCGGGGGGCAGCTACGAGCAGTACTTC
many	TRBJ2-2	TRBV5-4	13	-	CASSRGETGELFF	TGTGCCAGCAGCAGGGGGGAGACCGGGGAGCTGTTTTTT
many	TRBJ2-4	TRBV6-5	14	TRBD2	CASSYTGLAGGLYF	TGTGCCAGCAGTTACACAGGACTAGCGGGGGGGCTGTACTTC
many	TRBJ2-7	TRBV20-1	16	-	CSAMRERWGSLREQYF	TGCAGTGCTATGAGGGAACGTTGGGGATCTCTACGTGAGCAGTACTTC
many	TRBJ2-7	TRBV4-1	15	TRBD1	CASSLTGTGDYEQYF	TGCGCCAGCAGCCTTACCGGGACAGGGGACTACGAGCAGTACTTC
few	TRBJ2-7	TRBV4-1	15	-	CASSQDGGWAYEQYF	TGCGCCAGCAGCCAAGATGGCGGCTGGGCCTACGAGCAGTACTTC
many	TRBJ2-1	TRBV12-3/TRBV12-4	16	-	CASSLVQGRPYNEQFF	TGTGCCAGCAGTTTAGTTCAGGGCCGTCCCTACAATGAGCAGTTCTTC
many	TRBJ2-5	TRBV12-3/TRBV12-4	14	TRBD2	CASTWDYLKETQYF	TGTGCCAGCACCTGGGACTACCTAAAAGAGACCCAGTACTTC
many	TRBJ2-3	TRBV12-3/TRBV12-4	15	TRBD2	CASSFPGLEADTQYF	TGTGCCAGCAGTTTCCCGGGACTAGAGGCCGATACGCAGTATTTT